This T cell receptor (beta chain) was sequenced in a study of cytomegalovirus exposure and HLA in healthy donors. Study in general: HLA-typed donors were the source of 83 million or so unique TCRs held in an early data release. Points from the study as a whole: Among TCR beta chains, those listed as cytomegalovirus-associated numbered over 150.

PCR employed 60 Vbeta and 13 Jbeta primers. Assay: immunoSEQ multiplex PCR; the TCRdb copy retains only in-frame clones and omits some. This sample has around 150,000 clones; over 70% occur once, and the top ten carry roughly 3%. In the case of this clone: Antigen unknown.

CDR3 size: 16 residues. Losses at the gene ends were 6 bases for V and 2 bases for J; bases not matched to a gene: 12. The V gene's germline CDR1 is SGHTA and CDR2 FQGNSA. Donors were ostensibly healthy at sampling, although undocumented immune exposures were probable. The material sequenced was PBMCs. This receptor was taken from a man aged 35-49 years in good health and CMV-seronegative. V and J are TRBV7-2 and TRBJ2-7, with TRBD2 matching 8 bases. The CDR3 bases are TGTGCCAGCAGTCGAGCGTCAGCGGGGGATGCCTACGAGCAGTACTTC. Its translation is CASSRASAGDAYEQYF.